This TCR beta chain was observed in a study of cytomegalovirus exposure and HLA in healthy donors. It was healthy bone marrow donors who served as donors. Vbeta (60) and Jbeta (13) primers were used in the PCR. In the source study's methods: An analysis performed later counted 73 million or so unique TCR beta chains (approximately 11 million of them shared). Repertoires were generated with immunoSEQ multiplex PCR, while TCRdb's copy carries only in-frame clones and drops some. The D gene and trimming were derived from the DNA, and the V and J assignments and clone size from that table. This table has about 130,000 clones, around three quarters appearing once. CDR3 length: 13 residues. Germline lookup yields CDR1 WNHNN and CDR2 SYGVQD (reference sequence). V was pared by 0 bases and J by 7 bases, with 9 bases between.

Sample: PBMCs. The sequence was obtained from a female donor in good health and CMV-seronegative. The chain recombines TRBV10-1 with TRBJ2-5, with D perhaps TRBD2 (6 bases). The CDR3 protein is CASSESHGGTQYF. The CDR3 DNA is TGCGCCAGCAGTGAGTCCCACGGGGGGACCCAGTACTTC.